This TCR beta chain was identified during a study of T cells in Graves' hyperthyroidism and ophthalmopathy. Overall study: At the time of initial diagnosis and before any treatment, peripheral blood was collected. Findings and caveats of the study: In simple terms, a model built on 13 V-J features told ophthalmopathy apart from stable hyperthyroidism.

What was amplified from RNA transcripts were TCR beta CDR3 regions. Primed by the HTBI set, a first-round RT-PCR was run on the TCR CDR3. TCRdb analysed the multiplex PCR reads with MiXCR anew, one entry per CDR3 protein. Of some 250,000 distinct CDR3 sequences detected, 13% to 15% appear once; the ten largest clones hold approximately 12%. Ten or more counts support this clonotype. Antigen specificity is unknown. Researchers barred patients who had uncontrolled infection, other autoimmune disease, pregnancy or lactation. V lost 6 bases to trimming and J lost 6 bases, with 5 bases between them. CDR1 and CDR2 from the germline V gene are ENHRY and SYGVKD. This CDR3 comprises 10 residues.

The rearrangement uses TRBV10-3 and TRBJ1-2; D call uncertain. The receptor's source is a woman between 40 and 50 years old with Graves' hyperthyroidism that later progressed to Graves' ophthalmopathy. Sequenced material: blood. The CDR3 here is CAIRTDGYTF. The CDR3 coding sequence is TGTGCCATCAGAACGGATGGCTACACCTTC.